Listed below are T cell receptor beta chains from one sample, sequenced in a study of T cell responses to AZD1222 COVID-19 vaccine. Produced via immunoSEQ multiplex PCR; TCRdb's table is partial and in-frame only. The data contain about 150,000 clones, about nine tenths of them singletons. The specimen comprised peripheral blood, sampled 28 days after the second AZD1222 dose. The receptor set was obtained from an adult who received the AZD1222 COVID-19 vaccine. CDR3s include the opening cysteine and the closing phenylalanine or tryptophan. The D gene is left open where the match is weak. Size is stated for part of the rows, as once, few or many counts, or as a class when the clone is expanded.

j_call d_call v_call clone_size cdr3_aa cdr3_nt
TRBJ2-1 - TRBV28 - CASSLDGYNEQFF TGTGCCAGCAGTTTGGACGGATACAATGAGCAGTTCTTC
TRBJ1-2 - TRBV13 - CASSPGTSAYGYTF TGTGCCAGCAGCCCGGGGACATCGGCGTATGGCTACACCTTC
TRBJ2-7 TRBD1 TRBV7-9 - CASSYTTGQGNYEQYF TGTGCCAGCAGCTATACCACCGGACAGGGAAACTACGAGCAGTACTTC
TRBJ2-7 - TRBV28 - CASCEWVSYEQYF TGTGCCAGCTGCGAGTGGGTCTCCTACGAGCAGTACTTC
TRBJ2-5 - TRBV5-1 - CASSQGETQYF TGCGCCAGCAGCCAGGGTGAGACCCAGTACTTC
TRBJ2-7 - TRBV18 - CASSPQQGSEQYF TGTGCCAGCTCACCACAGCAGGGCTCCGAGCAGTACTTC
TRBJ1-2 TRBD1 TRBV27 - CASSLSIPARGLTGYTF TGTGCCAGCAGTTTATCGATTCCAGCCAGGGGGCTAACAGGCTACACCTTC
TRBJ2-1 TRBD2 TRBV5-1 once CASSPRTSGSVNEQFF TGCGCCAGCAGCCCCCGGACTAGCGGGAGCGTGAATGAGCAGTTCTTC
TRBJ1-4 - TRBV5-4 - CASSDRGSEKLFF TGTGCCAGCAGCGACCGGGGATCTGAAAAACTGTTTTTT
TRBJ2-7 TRBD1 TRBV7-9 few CASTGTGDRNEQYF TGTGCCAGCACCGGGACAGGGGATCGGAACGAGCAGTACTTC
TRBJ1-1 - TRBV2 - CASSGPSRGAAFF TGTGCCAGCAGTGGCCCCAGCCGGGGGGCAGCTTTCTTT
TRBJ2-3 - TRBV6-5 - CAIVLTAPSTDTQYF TGTGCCATCGTTCTGACAGCGCCTAGCACAGATACGCAGTATTTT
TRBJ2-1 TRBD2 TRBV11-2 - CASSQTSGKYNEQFF TGTGCCAGCAGCCAAACTAGCGGGAAGTACAATGAGCAGTTCTTC
TRBJ2-3 - TRBV7-9 - CASSLEQLTDTQYF TGTGCCAGCAGCTTAGAACAGCTCACAGATACGCAGTATTTT
TRBJ2-1 - TRBV2 - CARSAGSYNEQFF TGTGCCAGATCGGCAGGGTCCTACAATGAGCAGTTCTTC
TRBJ1-5 - TRBV5-4 once CASSPDPSNQPQHF TGTGCCAGCAGCCCGGACCCAAGCAATCAGCCCCAGCATTTT
TRBJ1-1 TRBD1 TRBV7-6 few CASSLGQEAFF TGTGCCAGCAGCTTGGGACAGGAAGCTTTCTTT
TRBJ1-5 - TRBV29-1 - CSVGSSGGQPQHF TGCAGCGTTGGTTCCTCGGGGGGTCAGCCCCAGCATTTT
TRBJ1-1 TRBD1 TRBV5-5 - CASSPEPGQGAAFF TGTGCCAGCAGCCCCGAGCCGGGACAGGGCGCAGCTTTCTTT
TRBJ1-1 - TRBV4-1 few CASSQGTGPGTEAFF TGCGCCAGCAGCCAAGGTACAGGACCAGGGACTGAAGCTTTCTTT
TRBJ2-1 - TRBV14 - CASSVDFEQFF TGTGCCAGCAGCGTAGACTTTGAGCAGTTCTTC
TRBJ2-3 - TRBV30 few CAWSRAGRATQYF TGTGCCTGGAGTCGAGCGGGCCGGGCGACGCAGTATTTT
TRBJ1-1 - TRBV5-4 - CASSPRTNTEAFF TGTGCCAGCAGCCCACGAACGAACACTGAAGCTTTCTTT
TRBJ2-3 TRBD2 TRBV7-2 - CASSPHRGGTQYF TGTGCCAGCAGCCCCCATCGCGGGGGTACGCAGTATTTT
TRBJ2-7 TRBD1 TRBV3-1/TRBV3-2 - CASSQDGVGTGDEQYF TGTGCCAGCAGCCAAGACGGCGTGGGGACAGGGGACGAGCAGTACTTC
TRBJ1-1 - TRBV4-1 - CASSQDRAVAFF TGCGCCAGCAGCCAAGACCGGGCGGTAGCTTTCTTT
TRBJ2-1 TRBD2 TRBV11-2 - CASSSRLAAGEQFF TGTGCCAGCAGCTCCAGACTAGCCGCGGGTGAGCAGTTCTTC
TRBJ2-6 - TRBV6-4 - CASSPALESPSGANVLTF TGTGCCAGCAGCCCGGCCCTGGAGAGCCCCTCTGGGGCCAACGTCCTGACTTTC
TRBJ1-2 TRBD1 TRBV18 - CASSPKGRGLIGYTF TGTGCCAGCTCACCAAAGGGCAGGGGGCTTATAGGCTACACCTTC
TRBJ2-7 - TRBV5-5 - CASSLWNSAYEQYF TGTGCCAGCAGCTTATGGAACAGCGCCTACGAGCAGTACTTC
TRBJ2-1 TRBD2 TRBV13 - CASSPGLAGYNEQFF TGTGCCAGCAGCCCCGGACTAGCTGGCTACAATGAGCAGTTCTTC
TRBJ2-5 - TRBV3-1/TRBV3-2 once CASSQAGETQYF TGTGCCAGCAGCCAAGCAGGAGAGACCCAGTACTTC
TRBJ2-1 - TRBV6-2/TRBV6-3 - CASSYSGGARYNEQFF TGTGCCAGCAGTTACTCGGGCGGGGCCCGGTACAATGAGCAGTTCTTC
TRBJ1-6 - TRBV25-1 - CASSAAGRSYNSPLHF TGTGCCAGCAGTGCTGCAGGGCGATCCTATAATTCACCCCTCCACTTT
TRBJ1-3 - TRBV15 - CATSRDYIDTIYF TGTGCCACCAGCAGAGATTATATAGACACCATATATTTT
TRBJ2-1 TRBD2 TRBV28 - CASSPGWTRDNEQFF TGTGCCAGCAGCCCCGGTTGGACTAGGGACAATGAGCAGTTCTTC
TRBJ2-4 TRBD2 TRBV7-9 - CASSFGGSPSAKNIQYF TGTGCCAGCAGCTTCGGCGGGAGTCCCTCCGCCAAAAACATTCAGTACTTC
TRBJ2-7 TRBD2 TRBV6-5 - CASSSGTSGAYEQYF TGTGCCAGCAGTTCCGGGACTAGTGGGGCCTACGAGCAGTACTTC
TRBJ2-6 - TRBV27 once CASSPGVIAGANVLTF TGTGCCAGCAGTCCAGGGGTTATAGCTGGGGCCAACGTCCTGACTTTC
TRBJ1-5 TRBD1 TRBV18 - CASSPTYDRVQPQHF TGTGCCAGCTCACCAACGTACGACAGGGTTCAGCCCCAGCATTTT
TRBJ1-2 - TRBV3-1/TRBV3-2 - CASSQVRDYGYTF TGTGCCAGCAGCCAAGTCAGGGACTATGGCTACACCTTC
TRBJ2-7 TRBD1 TRBV7-9 - CASSFSPGQGRYEQYF TGTGCCAGCAGCTTCTCGCCGGGACAGGGGAGATACGAGCAGTACTTC
TRBJ2-1 - TRBV18 - CASSPPGKGLSYNEQFF TGTGCCAGCTCACCACCTGGCAAAGGATTATCCTACAATGAGCAGTTCTTC
TRBJ2-1 TRBD1 TRBV18 - CASSPQGAFSYNEQFF TGTGCCAGCTCACCCCAGGGGGCCTTCTCCTACAATGAGCAGTTCTTC
TRBJ2-1 TRBD2 TRBV24-1 - CATSDPGSGGGGRALDEQFF TGTGCCACCAGTGACCCGGGGTCCGGGGGCGGCGGGAGGGCCTTAGATGAGCAGTTCTTC
TRBJ2-3 - TRBV5-4 once CASSLGLTTTPSTDTQYF TGTGCCAGCAGCTTGGGTCTTACCACAACCCCTAGCACAGATACGCAGTATTTT
TRBJ2-2 - TRBV5-1 - CASSFQRDTGELFF TGCGCCAGCAGCTTCCAGAGAGACACCGGGGAGCTGTTTTTT
TRBJ1-2 TRBD1 TRBV30 - CAWTGGEGYGYTF TGTGCCTGGACAGGGGGCGAGGGCTATGGCTACACCTTC
TRBJ1-2 - TRBV3-1/TRBV3-2 - CASRRLGEQGNYGYTF TGTGCCAGCAGACGATTGGGGGAACAGGGCAACTATGGCTACACCTTC
TRBJ2-5 TRBD2 TRBV5-1 - CASSLKLAGELRKTQYF TGCGCCAGCAGCTTGAAACTAGCGGGAGAATTACGAAAGACCCAGTACTTC
TRBJ2-7 - TRBV29-1 few CSVTDGSYEQYF TGCAGCGTTACTGACGGGTCCTACGAGCAGTACTTC
TRBJ1-1 - TRBV10-1 - CASSEGGDTEAFF TGCGCCAGCAGTGAGGGTGGGGACACTGAAGCTTTCTTT
TRBJ2-3 - TRBV2 - CASSELPKRYTDTQYF TGTGCCAGCAGTGAACTGCCTAAAAGATACACAGATACGCAGTATTTT
TRBJ1-2 TRBD1 TRBV30 - CAWNTGANYGYTF TGTGCCTGGAATACAGGGGCGAACTATGGCTACACCTTC
TRBJ2-5 - TRBV5-1 - CASSLNSGQETQYF TGCGCCAGCAGCTTGAACAGTGGCCAAGAGACCCAGTACTTC
TRBJ2-7 - TRBV30 - CAWSGTESSYEQYF TGTGCCTGGAGTGGGACAGAGAGCTCCTACGAGCAGTACTTC
TRBJ2-7 - TRBV5-1 - CASSLVGGRTSYEQYF TGCGCCAGCAGCTTGGTGGGGGGGCGAACTTCCTACGAGCAGTACTTC